The 14 T cell receptor beta chains listed next were all sequenced from one sample in a study of T cell repertoires in cytomegalovirus infection. A single record per CDR3 protein comes from TCRdb applying MiXCR to the reads. The sample shows 450,000 to 650,000 distinct CDR3 sequences, around two fifths of them seen only once. These TCRs' antigens remain unknown. Material: cultured PBMCs, obtained from culture after CMV antigen stimulation. The source is a human donor in good health (CMV status not recorded). Some clones in this sample may be carry-over from other donors' samples.

This clonotype was observed a few times. The V and J genes are TRBV12-3 or TRBV12-4 and TRBJ1-1, with D unclear. Trimming cost V 6 bases and J 2 bases, with 13 bases left between them. There are 14 residues in the CDR3. CDR3 in DNA: TGTGCCAGCAGCCGCTCCGGGCGTAACACTGAAGCTTTCTTT. It is translated as CASSRSGRNTEAFF.

This clonotype was seen many times. The V call is TRBV7-2, the J call TRBJ1-6; D ambiguous. This CDR3 is built from 13 residues. The ends were cut back, 1 base at V and 7 bases at J, with 5 bases in the middle. Germline CDR1 and CDR2: SGHTA and FQGNSA. The CDR3 bases are TGTGCCAGCAGCTTAGTGAAAAATTCACCCCTCCACTTT. This encodes CASSLVKNSPLHF.

J is TRBJ2-1 and V is TRBV7-2; 7 nucleotides agree with TRBD2. V dropped 1 base and J dropped 9; count of bases not matched to a gene: 9. Germline loops: CDR1 SGHTA, CDR2 FQGNSA. The CDR3 has 15 amino acids. The CDR3 DNA sequence: TGTGCCAGCAGCTTAGAGACTAGCAGGAGGGGTGAGCAGTTCTTC. Its translation: CASSLETSRRGEQFF.

With respect to this clonotype: One junction end disagrees with the germline gene, perhaps due to a read error. The chain combines TRBV12-3 or TRBV12-4 with TRBJ2-3; D tentatively reads TRBD1 or TRBD2 (5 bases each). The CDR3 runs to 13 residues. CDR3: CASRRGALDTQSF. DNA of the CDR3: TGTGCCAGCAGAAGGGGAGCCTTGGATACGCAGTCTTTT.

The chain employs TRBV27 and TRBJ2-5; D is perhaps TRBD2 (5 bases). Germline values: CDR1 MNHEY, CDR2 SMNVEV (reference sequence). The V and J ends lost 3 bases and 0 bases respectively, with 5 bases between them. The length of the CDR3 is 13 residues. In DNA form, the CDR3 reads TGTGCCAGCAGTTTCGGGGACCAAGAGACCCAGTACTTC. It translates to CASSFGDQETQYF.

The genes are TRBV7-2 and TRBJ2-2; TRBD2 might be the D (5 bases). Looked up from germline, CDR1 is SGHTA and CDR2 is FQGNSA. Trimming took off 4 bases at V and 6 bases at J, with 12 bases between the two ends. CDR3 length: 14 residues. The CDR3 sequence: CASSSRRGSGELFF. In DNA form, the CDR3 reads TGTGCCAGCAGCTCCCGACGGGGTTCCGGGGAGCTGTTTTTT.

The rearrangement links TRBV12-3 or TRBV12-4 to TRBJ1-4; D is unresolved. V lost 3 bases, J lost 3 bases, and 5 bases lay in between. The CDR3 totals 13 residues. The CDR3 DNA sequence: TGTGCCAGCAGTTTGGATTCTAATGAAAAACTGTTTTTT. Protein product: CASSLDSNEKLFF.

This clonotype occurred many times. V and J are TRBV7-8 and TRBJ2-2, with no clear D. Germline lookup yields CDR1 SGHVS and CDR2 FQNEAQ. This CDR3 region has 14 residues. V lost 11 bases to trimming and J lost 0 bases, with 13 bases between them. Here the CDR3 DNA reads TGTGCCTGCCTCGTGGGCCCGAACACCGGGGAGCTGTTTTTT. It translates to CACLVGPNTGELFF.

The rearrangement joins TRBV18 to TRBJ2-5; 7 bases agree with TRBD1. This CDR3 comprises 14 residues. V lost 4 bases to trimming and J lost 5 bases; unmatched junction nucleotides: 7. CDR1 KGHSH and CDR2 LQKENI come from the germline V gene. The CDR3 DNA reads as TGTGCCAGCTCACAGCGACAGGGTGGGGAGACCCAGTACTTC. This sequence encodes CASSQRQGGETQYF.

Turning to this clonotype: This may come from a read error, since a much larger clone is one base off. The conserved final phenylalanine or tryptophan is absent from the CDR3, which likely points to a read error. The chain couples TRBV7-2 to TRBJ2-7, with TRBD1 matching 9 bases. CDR1 SGHTA and CDR2 FQGNSA come from the germline V gene. With 3 bases clipped from V and 4 bases from J, the junction kept 10 bases outside the gene matches. CDR3 length: 16 amino acids. CDR3 bases: TGTGCCAGCAGCTTCCTAACACAGGGGGCTCGTTACGAGCAGTACTCC. This encodes CASSFLTQGARYEQYS.

This sequence joins TRBV6-1 and TRBJ1-1; the match to TRBD1 covers 8 bases. CDR1 and CDR2 (germline): MNHNS, SASEGT. Unmatched junction bases numbered 9, after V lost 6 bases and J lost 0 bases. This CDR3 comprises 16 residues. CDR3 in DNA: TGTGCCAGCAGACACACCCGACAGGGGATGAACACTGAAGCTTTCTTT. Translated: CASRHTRQGMNTEAFF.

The chain uses TRBV3-1 and TRBJ2-7, with a weak D call TRBD2 (6 bases). Trimming took off 3 bases at V and 0 bases at J, with 12 bases between the two ends. There are 15 residues in the CDR3. CDR1 LGHDT and CDR2 YNNKEL come from the germline V gene (reference sequence). In DNA, the CDR3 is TGTGCCAGCAGCCAGGCGGGGTGGGCCTCCTACGAGCAGTACTTC. Translation gives CASSQAGWASYEQYF.

This clonotype was counted only a few times. The chain recombines TRBV7-2 with TRBJ2-2; D is undetermined. This CDR3 has 14 residues. The germline gives CDR1 SGHTA, CDR2 FQGNSA. The germline V and J ends were trimmed by 2 bases and 4 bases, with 8 bases remaining between them. The CDR3 region is CASSLTRSTGELFF. For the CDR3, the DNA is TGTGCCAGCAGCTTAACCCGGAGCACCGGGGAGCTGTTTTTT.

The CDR3 DNA follows: TGTGCCAGCAGCGCTCGACTAGCTTCGGATGAGCAGTTCTTC. This codes for CASSARLASDEQFF. V and J are TRBV11-2 and TRBJ2-1; 7 positions agree with TRBD2. With 5 bases clipped from V and 8 bases from J, the junction kept 9 bases outside the gene matches. This CDR3 has 14 amino acids. Germline V gene sequence: CDR1 SGHAT, CDR2 FQNNGV. The variable domain in full, completed from reference TRBV11-2 and TRBJ2-1, reads EAGVAQSPRYKIIEKRQSVAFWCNPISGHATLYWYQQILGQGPKLLIQFQNNGVVDDSQLPKDRFSAERLKGVDSTLKIQPAKLEDSAVYLCASSARLASDEQFFGPGTRLTVL.